This TCR beta chain was sequenced for a study of control samples from healthy donors and cancer patients. In germline, CDR1 is SNHLY, CDR2 FYNNEI. CDR3 length: 13 residues. Deletions cut 1 base from V and 13 bases from J, with 14 bases between. Method: immunoSEQ multiplex PCR; TCRdb's copy keeps in-frame clones and lacks some. The sample contains some 120,000 clones, over 75% of which appear only once. The chain links TRBV2 to TRBJ2-1; a possible D gene is TRBD2 (5 bases). The clonotype was recovered from a man aged 18 to 35 in good health. The sample was blood. This CDR3 reads CASSEELSGVQFF. The CDR3 coding sequence is TGTGCCAGCAGTGAAGAGTTATCCGGGGTCCAGTTCTTC.